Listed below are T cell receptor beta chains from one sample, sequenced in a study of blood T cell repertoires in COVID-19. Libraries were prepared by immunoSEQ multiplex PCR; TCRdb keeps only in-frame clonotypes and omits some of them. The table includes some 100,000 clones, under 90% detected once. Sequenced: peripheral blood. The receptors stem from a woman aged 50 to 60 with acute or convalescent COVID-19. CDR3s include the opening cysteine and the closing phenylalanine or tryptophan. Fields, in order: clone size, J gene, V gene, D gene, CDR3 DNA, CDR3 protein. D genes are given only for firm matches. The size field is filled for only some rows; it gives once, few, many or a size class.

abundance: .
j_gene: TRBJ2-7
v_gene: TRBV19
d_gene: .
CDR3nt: TGTGCCAGTAGTATTCCAGGCAGTTACGAGCAGTACTTC
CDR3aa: CASSIPGSYEQYF

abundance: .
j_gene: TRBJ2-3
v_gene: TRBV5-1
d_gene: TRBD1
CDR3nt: TGCGCCAGCAGCTTGATTGGGACAGGGGCAGATACGCAGTATTTT
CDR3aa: CASSLIGTGADTQYF

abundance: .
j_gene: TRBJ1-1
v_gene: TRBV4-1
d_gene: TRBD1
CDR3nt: TGCGCCAGCAGCCAAGGGCCGGACAGGCCGAACACTGAAGCTTTCTTT
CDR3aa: CASSQGPDRPNTEAFF

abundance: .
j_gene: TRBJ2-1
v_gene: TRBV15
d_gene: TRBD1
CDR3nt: TGTGCCACCAGCAGACTTCTGGGACAGGGGAGGAACAATGAGCAGTTCTTC
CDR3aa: CATSRLLGQGRNNEQFF

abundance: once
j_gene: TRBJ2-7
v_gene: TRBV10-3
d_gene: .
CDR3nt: TGTGCCATCAGTGAGCAGGCTGAGCAGTACTTC
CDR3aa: CAISEQAEQYF

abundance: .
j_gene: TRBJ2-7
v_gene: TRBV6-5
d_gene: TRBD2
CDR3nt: TGTGCCAGCAATCTAGCGGGGCCGACTTACGAGCAGTACTTC
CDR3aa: CASNLAGPTYEQYF

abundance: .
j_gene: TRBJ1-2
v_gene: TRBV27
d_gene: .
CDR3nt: TGTGCCAGCAGTTTAGTCCCAGGGACTAGTTCTGGCTACACCTTC
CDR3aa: CASSLVPGTSSGYTF

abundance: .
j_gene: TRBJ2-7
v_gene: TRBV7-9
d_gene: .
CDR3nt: TGTGCCAGCGCACGGAGCTCCTACGAGCAGTACTTC
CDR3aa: CASARSSYEQYF

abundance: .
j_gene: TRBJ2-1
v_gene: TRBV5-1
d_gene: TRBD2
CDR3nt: TGCGCCAGCAGCTTGGAATTAGCGGGTCCTTACAATGAGCAGTTCTTC
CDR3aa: CASSLELAGPYNEQFF

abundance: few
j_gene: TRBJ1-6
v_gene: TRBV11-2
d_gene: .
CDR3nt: TGTGCCAGCAGCCCCTACGATAATTCACCCCTCCACTTT
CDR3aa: CASSPYDNSPLHF

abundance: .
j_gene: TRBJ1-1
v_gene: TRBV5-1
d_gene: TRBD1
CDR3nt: TGCGCCAGCAGCCGGCGAGGGCAGGGGGCAGGACCGAACACTGAAGCTTTCTTT
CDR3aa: CASSRRGQGAGPNTEAFF

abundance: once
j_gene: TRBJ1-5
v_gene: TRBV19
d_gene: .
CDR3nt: TGTGCCAGTGAACAGGGAGGGGGGGGGCGTCTGCCCCAGCATTTT
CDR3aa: CASEQGGGGRLPQHF

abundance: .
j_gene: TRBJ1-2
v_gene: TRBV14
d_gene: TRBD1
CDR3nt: TGTGCCAGCAGCCCCGACGGGACAGGATATGGCTACACCTTC
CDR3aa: CASSPDGTGYGYTF

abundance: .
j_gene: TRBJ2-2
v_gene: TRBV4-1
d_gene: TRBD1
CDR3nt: TGCGCCAGCAGCCAAGACGACAGGGGGAACACCGGGGAGCTGTTTTTT
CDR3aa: CASSQDDRGNTGELFF

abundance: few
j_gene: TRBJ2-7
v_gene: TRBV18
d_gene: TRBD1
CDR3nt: TGTGCCAGCTCACCTGGACAGGGGGCCTACGAGCAGTACTTC
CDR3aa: CASSPGQGAYEQYF

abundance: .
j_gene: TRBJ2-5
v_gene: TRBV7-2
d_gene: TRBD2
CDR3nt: TGTGCCAGCAGCTTAATGGGTAGCGGGGGGTCTGAGACCCAGTACTTC
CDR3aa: CASSLMGSGGSETQYF